The 29 T cell receptor beta chains listed next were all sequenced from one sample in a study of CD8 T cells in ankylosing spondylitis. Study results and limitations: Apparently characteristic of ankylosing spondylitis blood was a TCR beta motif (under ten highly homologous variants).

TCRdb recomputed calls from the 5' RACE reads with MiXCR, one row per CDR3 protein. The data hold roughly 440,000 distinct CDR3 sequences, with approximately 17% observed a single time. These TCRs' antigens remain unknown. Sequenced material: blood, either unsorted or a sorted T cell fraction (not recorded which). These receptor sequences come from a male donor with ankylosing spondylitis.

This clonotype has more than one count but fewer than ten. J is TRBJ1-1 and V is TRBV29-1, with D hard to call. V lost 2 bases and J lost 0, with 13 bases in between. The CDR3 spans 15 residues. CDR1 and CDR2 (germline): SQVTM, ANQGSEA. This CDR3 is CSVELRRAMNTEAFF. CDR3 sequence (DNA): TGCAGCGTTGAATTACGGCGGGCCATGAACACTGAAGCTTTCTTT.

This clonotype was seen a handful of times. J is TRBJ1-6 and V is TRBV20-1; D remains unclear. The CDR3 loop spans 13 amino acids. Germline V gives CDR1 DFQATT, CDR2 SNEGSKA (reference sequence). The V and J ends lost 3 bases and 10 bases respectively, with 13 bases between them. The CDR3 DNA is TGCAGTGCTAGTAGAGTGGGATACTCACCCCTCCACTTT. This gives the protein CSASRVGYSPLHF.

This chain connects TRBV12-3 or TRBV12-4 to TRBJ1-2; 7 bases match TRBD1. Losses at the gene ends were 5 bases for V and 7 bases for J; bases not matched to a gene: 1. The CDR3 length is 11 residues. CDR3 sequence: CASSNRGGYTF. Written as DNA, the CDR3 is TGTGCCAGCAGTAACAGGGGTGGCTACACCTTC.

The chain carries TRBV7-9 and TRBJ1-6, with 7 positions matching TRBD1. Germline V lookup: CDR1 SEHNR, CDR2 FQNEAQ (reference sequence). The CDR3 is made up of 15 amino acids. The ends lost 2 bases at V and 10 bases at J; junction bases unmatched: 8. CDR3 in amino acids: CASSLNGQVGSPLHF. Written as DNA, the CDR3 is TGTGCCAGCAGCTTAAATGGACAGGTCGGCTCACCCCTCCACTTT.

There are many counts of this clonotype. The J gene is TRBJ1-3, the V gene TRBV12-3 or TRBV12-4, with a possible D match to TRBD1 (6 bases). Trimming took off 6 bases at V and 6 bases at J, with 15 bases between the two ends. The CDR3 runs 14 residues. Here the CDR3 reads CASSLSGQINTIYF. For the CDR3, the DNA is TGTGCCAGCAGCCTTTCCGGACAGATAAACACCATATATTTT.

This clonotype was seen a handful of times. This chain connects TRBV28 to TRBJ1-2; no clear D gene. V lost 5 bases and J lost 8, with 15 bases in between. The germline V gene has CDR1 MDHEN and CDR2 SYDVKM. The CDR3 is made up of 13 amino acids. CDR3 sequence reads: CASSPVTRGGYTF. CDR3 DNA sequence: TGTGCCAGCAGTCCAGTAACGAGAGGGGGCTACACCTTC.

The rearrangement joins TRBV5-5 to TRBJ2-7; the D call may be TRBD1 or TRBD2 (6 bases each). The CDR3 is made up of 14 amino acids. In germline, CDR1 is SGHKS, CDR2 YYEKEE (reference sequence). Trimming took 4 bases from V and 3 from J, leaving 14 bases between them. The DNA for the CDR3 is TGTGCCAGCAGCGGGAGGACAGTAATCTACGAGCAGTACTTC. It encodes CASSGRTVIYEQYF.

This clonotype has ten or more counts. The chain employs TRBV5-1 and TRBJ1-2; D is unresolved. The CDR3 runs 13 residues. Germline V gene data show CDR1 as SGHRS and CDR2 as YFSETQ. V was trimmed by 2 bases and J by 8 bases, leaving 13 bases between them. CDR3 nucleotide sequence: TGCGCCAGCAGCTTAGACGGAACGGGGGGCTACACCTTC. Its protein is CASSLDGTGGYTF.

This chain joins TRBV12-3 or TRBV12-4 and TRBJ1-6; 8 bases line up with TRBD1. The CDR3 runs 15 residues. Trimming at V came to 4 bases and at J to 8 bases, leaving 7 bases not matched to a gene. The CDR3 bases are TGTGCCAGCAGTTCGATGGACAGGGTTGATTCACCCCTCCACTTT. Protein sequence: CASSSMDRVDSPLHF.

This rearrangement joins TRBV9 to TRBJ1-1; D is unresolved. Trimming took 4 bases from V and 5 from J, leaving 9 bases between them. Germline CDR1 SGDLS, CDR2 YYNGEE. The CDR3 spans 12 residues. The CDR3, as DNA: TGTGCCAGCAGCCCGATTAGGACTGAAGCTTTCTTT. This gives the protein CASSPIRTEAFF. The full variable domain, rest sourced from reference TRBV9 and TRBJ1-1, is DSGVTQTPKHLITATGQRVTLRCSPRSGDLSVYWYQQSLDQGLQFLIQYYNGEERAKGNILERFSAQQFPDLHSELNLSSLELGDSALYFCASSPIRTEAFFGQGTRLTVV.

This clonotype was seen a handful of times. This chain joins TRBV7-9 and TRBJ1-5; D is uncertain. With 5 bases removed from V and 9 bases from J, the gap between germline ends came to 14 bases. This CDR3 spans 13 amino acids. Germline V CDR1 and CDR2: SEHNR, FQNEAQ (reference sequence). The DNA of the CDR3 is TGTGCCAGCAGCAGAGACACCGCAGGGCCCCAGCATTTT. This translates into CASSRDTAGPQHF.

This clonotype was observed many times. The V gene is TRBV10-3, the J gene TRBJ1-6, with D perhaps TRBD1 (5 bases). The CDR3 contains 16 residues. Between the trimmed V and J ends, which lost 2 bases and 0 bases, there was a span of 8 bases. Germline CDR1 is ENHRY and CDR2 is SYGVKD. The CDR3 loop reads CAISEGGSSYNSPLHF. In nucleotides, the CDR3 is TGTGCCATCAGTGAGGGGGGGAGCTCCTATAATTCACCCCTCCACTTT.

This clonotype was recorded a few times. The chain combines TRBV18 with TRBJ1-5; D gene unclear. This CDR3 has 13 amino acids. The germline V gene has CDR1 KGHSH and CDR2 LQKENI. V dropped 4 bases and J dropped 7 bases, with 11 bases sitting between them. The CDR3 sequence is CASSQSTPQPQHF. The CDR3, as DNA: TGTGCCAGCTCACAGTCCACGCCACAGCCCCAGCATTTT.

This clonotype was seen only a few times. V and J are TRBV5-1 and TRBJ2-5; TRBD1 agrees at 9 bases. The V gene end was trimmed by 8 bases and the J gene end by 4 bases; junction bases not matched to a gene: 6. Germline-derived CDR1 and CDR2 are SGHRS and YFSETQ. CDR3 length: 13 residues. CDR3 amino acids: CASGDREGETQYF. The CDR3 nucleotides read TGCGCCAGTGGGGACAGGGAGGGAGAGACCCAGTACTTC.

This clonotype was counted a few times. The V gene is TRBV20-1, the J gene TRBJ2-3, with TRBD1 as a possible D gene (6 bases). This CDR3 has 14 amino acids. V lost 6 bases and J 2 bases, leaving 15 bases between the germline ends. From germline, CDR1 is DFQATT and CDR2 SNEGSKA (reference sequence). CDR3 bases: TGCAGTGCCCACCTAGGGGGAAACACAGATACGCAGTATTTT. This translates into CSAHLGGNTDTQYF.

This clonotype showed up many times. This rearrangement joins TRBV12-3 or TRBV12-4 to TRBJ1-6; no firm D call. There are 12 residues in the CDR3. V was trimmed by 4 bases and J by 7 bases, leaving 5 bases between them. DNA of the CDR3: TGTGCCAGCAGTTCCCGGAATTCACCCCTCCACTTT. Amino acids: CASSSRNSPLHF.

J is TRBJ2-2 and V is TRBV9, with a weak D call TRBD2 (6 bases). V lost 4 bases to trimming and J lost 5 bases, with 15 bases between them. The CDR3 length is 15 residues. Germline loops: CDR1 SGDLS, CDR2 YYNGEE. The CDR3 sequence is CASSPNGGRTGELFF. The DNA of the CDR3 is TGTGCCAGCAGCCCCAATGGGGGGAGGACCGGGGAGCTGTTTTTT.

This clonotype was seen more than once but under ten times. This chain uses TRBV20-1 with TRBJ1-1; possible D gene TRBD1, 6 bases. CDR3 length: 18 residues. V lost 1 base and J lost 0, with 21 bases in between. Germline-derived CDR1 and CDR2 are DFQATT and SNEGSKA (reference sequence). CDR3 sequence: CSARGKGGASHMNTEAFF. CDR3 sequence (DNA): TGCAGTGCTAGAGGGAAGGGGGGCGCCTCCCATATGAACACTGAAGCTTTCTTT.

This clonotype was found a few times. J is TRBJ2-1 and V is TRBV7-6, with D tentatively TRBD1 or TRBD2 (6 bases each). Trimming shortened V by 2 bases and J by 0 bases, and 11 bases separated the two germline ends. The CDR3 has 16 residues. Germline V gene sequence: CDR1 SGHVS, CDR2 FNYEAQ. CDR3 sequence reads: CASSLRGVGSYNEQFF. CDR3 nucleotide sequence: TGTGCCAGCAGCTTAAGGGGGGTGGGCTCCTACAATGAGCAGTTCTTC. The complete variable domain, with remaining parts taken from reference TRBV7-6 and TRBJ2-1, reads GAGVSQSPRYKVTKRGQDVALRCDPISGHVSLYWYRQALGQGPEFLTYFNYEAQQDKSGLPNDRFSAERPEGSISTLTIQRTEQRDSAMYRCASSLRGVGSYNEQFFGPGTRLTVL.

The chain links TRBV7-2 to TRBJ1-2; TRBD1 is a possible D gene (6 bases). From germline, CDR1 is SGHTA and CDR2 FQGNSA. Trimming left V 5 bases short and J 4 bases short, with 11 bases between. The CDR3 has 13 amino acids. The CDR3 sequence is CASSTGFVYGYTF. CDR3 sequence (DNA): TGTGCCAGCAGCACAGGGTTTGTCTATGGCTACACCTTC.

This clonotype was seen repeatedly, ten times or more. The chain uses TRBV4-1 and TRBJ1-1; tentatively, D is TRBD1 (5 bases). Germline CDR1 MGHRA, CDR2 YSYEKL. V was shortened by 1 base and J by 1 base, with 13 bases between the two germline ends. The CDR3 length is 16 residues. CDR3 protein: CASSQAWGETNTEAFF. The DNA for the CDR3 is TGCGCCAGCAGCCAAGCGTGGGGGGAAACGAACACTGAAGCTTTCTTT.

This clonotype was found many times. The chain recombines TRBV6-1 with TRBJ2-5; D perhaps matches TRBD2 (6 bases). The CDR3 is 13 residues long. Trimming pared 5 bases from V and 2 bases from J, leaving 9 bases between. Germline V gives CDR1 MNHNS, CDR2 SASEGT. CDR3 coding DNA: TGTGCCAGCAGTCAGGACTATCAAGAGACCCAGTACTTC. Translating it yields CASSQDYQETQYF.

The V and J genes are TRBV29-1 and TRBJ2-2; TRBD1 agrees at 7 bases. The CDR3 consists of 13 residues. V was clipped by 8 bases and J by 1 base; unmatched bases: 4. CDR1 is SQVTM and CDR2 is ANQGSEA in the germline V gene. The CDR3 region is CSSRTGNTGELFF. The CDR3 DNA reads TGCAGCTCACGGACAGGGAACACCGGGGAGCTGTTTTTT.

This clonotype has more than one count but fewer than ten. The genes are TRBV3-1 and TRBJ2-5, with 8 bases matching TRBD2. The germline gives CDR1 LGHDT, CDR2 YNNKEL (reference sequence). The CDR3 covers 18 residues. Germline trimming cut 0 bases from V and 0 bases from J; bases unmatched to any gene: 9. The CDR3 coding sequence is TGTGCCAGCAGCCAAGAGACTAGCGCGATGGGGTACCAAGAGACCCAGTACTTC. Translated, it gives CASSQETSAMGYQETQYF.

This clonotype has a handful of counts. This sequence joins TRBV20-1 and TRBJ2-7; 9 nucleotides match TRBD2. Germline V gene sequence: CDR1 DFQATT, CDR2 SNEGSKA (reference sequence). V gave up 3 bases and J gave up 2 bases; unmatched junction bases: 8. The CDR3 covers 15 residues. CDR3 in amino acids: CSARAGLAGPYEQYF. The CDR3 nucleotides read TGCAGTGCTAGGGCGGGTCTAGCGGGGCCCTACGAGCAGTACTTC.

This clonotype has more than one count but fewer than ten. V and J are TRBV18 and TRBJ1-5; 7 bases are a match to TRBD1. Germline CDR1 and CDR2: KGHSH and LQKENI. The V gene end was trimmed by 5 bases and the J gene end by 4 bases; junction bases not matched to a gene: 8. There are 15 residues in the CDR3. CDR3 sequence: CASSTTGQPNQPQHF. Here the CDR3 DNA reads TGTGCCAGCTCAACCACGGGACAGCCTAATCAGCCCCAGCATTTT. The full variable domain, its missing parts supplied by reference TRBV18 and TRBJ1-5, is NAGVMQNPRHLVRRRGQEARLRCSPMKGHSHVYWYRQLPEEGLKFMVYLQKENIIDESGMPKERFSAEFPKEGPSILRIQQVVRGDSAAYFCASSTTGQPNQPQHFGDGTRLSIL.

This clonotype was recorded many times. V gene TRBV29-1 combines with J gene TRBJ1-1; 8 bases map to TRBD1. In germline, CDR1 is SQVTM, CDR2 ANQGSEA. J lost 5 bases, V lost 7 bases, and 9 bases had no gene match. This CDR3 spans 13 amino acids. CDR3 amino acids: CSAGTGIKTEAFF. The CDR3 nucleotides read TGCAGCGCCGGGACAGGCATAAAAACTGAAGCTTTCTTT.

This clonotype was observed once. The rearrangement links TRBV20-1 to TRBJ2-1; TRBD2 matches 9 bases. Germline values: CDR1 DFQATT, CDR2 SNEGSKA (reference sequence). V shed 5 bases and J 1 base; nucleotides not matched to a gene: 3. This CDR3 has 14 residues. CDR3 sequence (DNA): TGCAGTGCTGGGGCGGGGGGGTCCTACAATGAGCAGTTCTTC. Translation gives CSAGAGGSYNEQFF.

This clonotype was observed many times. V usage is TRBV7-2 and J usage is TRBJ2-2; 10 bases agree with TRBD2. CDR3 length: 17 amino acids. Unmatched junction bases numbered 11, after V lost 4 bases and J lost 6 bases. CDR1 and CDR2 from the germline V gene are SGHTA and FQGNSA. The CDR3 loop is CASSSRTLAGGPGELFF. The CDR3 DNA sequence: TGTGCCAGCAGCTCGCGTACCTTAGCGGGAGGTCCCGGGGAGCTGTTTTTT. Drawing the rest from reference TRBV7-2 and TRBJ2-2, the complete variable domain is GAGVSQSPSNKVTEKGKDVELRCDPISGHTALYWYRQSLGQGLEFLIYFQGNSAPDKSGLPSDRFSAERTGGSVSTLTIQRTQQEDSAVYLCASSSRTLAGGPGELFFGEGSRLTVL.